The entry below describes one T cell receptor (beta chain). The sample originates from a study of blood T cell repertoires in COVID-19. Study-wide context: Sample material is recorded as cDNA or gDNA derived from T cells, B-cell-depleted T cells, or PBMCs.

The table came from immunoSEQ multiplex PCR; TCRdb's copy has only in-frame clones and leaves some out. Seen here are fewer than 400,000 clones, 85% to 90% observed once, and the top ten hold roughly 9.4%. This CDR3 contains 17 residues. Germline V gene sequence: CDR1 MNHNS, CDR2 SASEGT. V dropped 3 bases and J dropped 3 bases, with 17 bases sitting between them. Individuals aged roughly 18 to 95 years were recruited from around 22 US areas. This sequence was found in a woman in her forties or fifties who had recovered from COVID-19. The chain carries TRBV6-1 and TRBJ2-2; maybe TRBD2 (6 bases). The sequenced material came from PBMCs or T cells enriched from blood (not recorded which). This CDR3 reads CASSDSGRRGYTGELFF. CDR3 DNA sequence: TGTGCCAGCAGTGATTCTGGGAGGCGAGGATACACCGGGGAGCTGTTTTTT.